The entry below gives a single T cell receptor (beta chain) sequence along with its context. This entry comes from a study of cytomegalovirus exposure and HLA in healthy donors. V lost 4 bases and J lost 7; bases outside the gene matches: 3. The CDR3 extends over 11 amino acids. CDR1 is SQVTM and CDR2 is ANQGSEA in the germline V gene. Researchers ran the PCR with 60 Vbeta and 13 Jbeta primers. Assay used: immunoSEQ multiplex PCR; TCRdb lists only in-frame clones, some missing. Found here are about 82,000 clones, around 83% of them singletons; the top ten hold approximately 17%. The chain employs TRBV29-1 and TRBJ2-7; 8 bases are a match to TRBD2. The sample comprised PBMCs. The receptor was isolated from a man between 65 and 80 years old in good health and CMV-seropositive. CDR3 nucleotides: TGCAGCGTTGGGGCGGGGGGTGAGCAGTACTTC. Amino acids: CSVGAGGEQYF.